This T cell receptor beta chain was found in a study of OX40 agonist ivuxolimab in advanced cancers. The overall study: Partial responses occurred in Three dose-escalation patients, one with hepatocellular carcinoma and two with cutaneous melanoma. Study-wide results and limits: The antigen specificity of the peripheral T cells (those that were expanded) was not determined.

Comment on this clone: Antigen specificity is unknown.

Sequencing used immunoSEQ multiplex PCR; TCRdb keeps in-frame clones, though not all of them. The profile covers under 25,000 clones, with 74% appearing a single time and around 30% taken by the ten largest. This CDR3 has 14 amino acids. V gave up 0 bases and J gave up 5 bases; unmatched junction bases: 4. CDR1 is SGHTA, CDR2 FQGNSA, per germline. The TCR comes from an adult with an advanced solid tumor such as melanoma, head and neck, liver or kidney cancer. The sample was CD4+ or CD8+ T cells sorted from blood, taken in a trial of the OX40 agonist ivuxolimab. The chain is built from TRBV7-2 and TRBJ2-7; 7 bases match TRBD2. CDR3 nucleotide sequence: TGTGCCAGCAGCTTAGCTGGACTAGGGCACGAGCAGTACTTC. Translation gives CASSLAGLGHEQYF.